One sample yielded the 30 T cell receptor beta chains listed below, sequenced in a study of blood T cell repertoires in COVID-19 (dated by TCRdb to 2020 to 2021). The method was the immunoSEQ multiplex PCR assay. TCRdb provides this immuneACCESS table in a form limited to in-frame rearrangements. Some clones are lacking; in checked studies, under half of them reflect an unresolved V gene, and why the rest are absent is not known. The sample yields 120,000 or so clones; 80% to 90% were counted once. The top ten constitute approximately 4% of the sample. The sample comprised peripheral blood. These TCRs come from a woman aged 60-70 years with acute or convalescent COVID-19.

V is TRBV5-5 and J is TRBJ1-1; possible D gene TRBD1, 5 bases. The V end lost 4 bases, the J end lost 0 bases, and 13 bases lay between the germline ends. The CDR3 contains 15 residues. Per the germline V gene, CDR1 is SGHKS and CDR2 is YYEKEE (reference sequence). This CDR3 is CASSPAPTVNTEAFF. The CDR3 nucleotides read TGTGCCAGCAGCCCCGCCCCGACAGTGAACACTGAAGCTTTCTTT.

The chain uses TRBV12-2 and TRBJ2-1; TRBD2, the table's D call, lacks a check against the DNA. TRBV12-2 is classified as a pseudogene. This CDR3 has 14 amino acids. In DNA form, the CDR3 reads TGTGCAAGTCGCCCTTCCTCCTCCTACAATGAGCAGTTCTTC. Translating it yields CASRPSSSYNEQFF.

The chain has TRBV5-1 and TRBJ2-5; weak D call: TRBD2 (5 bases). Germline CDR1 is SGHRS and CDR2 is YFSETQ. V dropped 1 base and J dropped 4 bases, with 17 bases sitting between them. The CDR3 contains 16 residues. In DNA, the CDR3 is TGCGCCAGCAGCTTGTCGAGCGGAGGACCCCGAGAGACCCAGTACTTC. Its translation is CASSLSSGGPRETQYF.

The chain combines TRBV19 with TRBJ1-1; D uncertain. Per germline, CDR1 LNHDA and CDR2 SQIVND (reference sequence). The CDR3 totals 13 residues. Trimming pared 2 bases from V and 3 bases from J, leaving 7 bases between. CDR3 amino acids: CASSILSDTEAFF. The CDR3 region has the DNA TGTGCCAGTAGTATACTCTCCGACACTGAAGCTTTCTTT. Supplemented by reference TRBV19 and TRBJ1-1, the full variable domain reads DGGITQSPKYLFRKEGQNVTLSCEQNLNHDAMYWYRQDPGQGLRLIYYSQIVNDFQKGDIAEGYSVSREKKESFPLTVTSAQKNPTAFYLCASSILSDTEAFFGQGTRLTVV.

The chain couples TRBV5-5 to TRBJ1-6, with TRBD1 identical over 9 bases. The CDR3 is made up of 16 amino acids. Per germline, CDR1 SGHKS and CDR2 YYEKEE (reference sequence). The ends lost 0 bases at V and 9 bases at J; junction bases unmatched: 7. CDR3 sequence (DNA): TGTGCCAGCAGCTTGGAACAGGGGGCTTCTGGTTCACCCCTCCACTTT. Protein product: CASSLEQGASGSPLHF. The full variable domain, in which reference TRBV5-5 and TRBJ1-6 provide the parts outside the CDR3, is DAGVTQSPTHLIKTRGQQVTLRCSPISGHKSVSWYQQVLGQGPQFIFQYYEKEERGRGNFPDRFSARQFPNYSSELNVNALLLGDSALYLCASSLEQGASGSPLHFGNGTRLTVT.

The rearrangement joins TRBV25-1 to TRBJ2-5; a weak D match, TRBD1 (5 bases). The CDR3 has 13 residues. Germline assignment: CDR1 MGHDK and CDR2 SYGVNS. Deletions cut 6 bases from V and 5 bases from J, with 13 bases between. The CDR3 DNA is TGTGCCAGCAGCCACAGGTCCGGGGAGACCCAGTACTTC. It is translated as CASSHRSGETQYF.

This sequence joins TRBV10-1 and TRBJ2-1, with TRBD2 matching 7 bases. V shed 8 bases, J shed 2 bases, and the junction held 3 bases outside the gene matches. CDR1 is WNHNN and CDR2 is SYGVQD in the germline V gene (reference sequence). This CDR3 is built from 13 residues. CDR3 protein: CASGTITYNEQFF. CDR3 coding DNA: TGCGCCAGCGGGACTATCACCTACAATGAGCAGTTCTTC.

Here the CDR3 DNA reads TGTGCCAGCAGGCCGACTACAGGGTCGGGGGAGCAGTACTTC. This translates into CASRPTTGSGEQYF. The V gene is TRBV27, the J gene TRBJ2-7; D perhaps matches TRBD1 (6 bases). CDR3 size: 14 residues. Looked up from germline, CDR1 is MNHEY and CDR2 is SMNVEV (reference sequence). Trimming left V 6 bases short and J 7 bases short, with 19 bases between.

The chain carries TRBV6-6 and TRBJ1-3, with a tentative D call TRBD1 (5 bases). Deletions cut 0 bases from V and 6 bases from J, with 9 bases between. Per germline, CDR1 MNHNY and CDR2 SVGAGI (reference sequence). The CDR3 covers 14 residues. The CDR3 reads CASSYSKGKNTIYF. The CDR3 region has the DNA TGTGCCAGCAGTTACTCAAAGGGGAAAAACACCATATATTTT.

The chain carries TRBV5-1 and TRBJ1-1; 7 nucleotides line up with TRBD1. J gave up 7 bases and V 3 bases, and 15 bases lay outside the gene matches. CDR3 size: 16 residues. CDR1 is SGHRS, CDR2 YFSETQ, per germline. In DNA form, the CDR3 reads TGCGCCAGCAGCTCACAGGGGACAGTCGCTGGTAGTGAAGCTTTCTTT. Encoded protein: CASSSQGTVAGSEAFF.

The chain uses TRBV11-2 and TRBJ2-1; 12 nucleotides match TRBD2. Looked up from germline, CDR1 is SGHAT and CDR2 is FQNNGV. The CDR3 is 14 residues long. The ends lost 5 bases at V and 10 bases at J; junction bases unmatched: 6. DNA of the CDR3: TGTGCCAGCAGCCCTAGCGGGAGGGCCGGCGAGCAGTTCTTC. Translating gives CASSPSGRAGEQFF.

CDR3 amino acids: CASSSDLNTEAFF. In nucleotides, the CDR3 is TGCGCCAGCAGCTCCGACTTGAACACTGAAGCTTTCTTT. J is TRBJ1-1 and V is TRBV5-1; no reliable D call. The germline V gene has CDR1 SGHRS and CDR2 YFSETQ. The CDR3 extends over 13 amino acids. The V end lost 3 bases, the J end lost 0 bases, and 6 bases lay between the germline ends.

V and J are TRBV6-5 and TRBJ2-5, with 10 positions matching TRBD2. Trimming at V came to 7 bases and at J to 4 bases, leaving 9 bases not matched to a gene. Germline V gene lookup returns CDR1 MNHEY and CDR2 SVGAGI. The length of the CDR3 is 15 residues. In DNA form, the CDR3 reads TGTGCCAGCACTAGCGATCTAGCGGGAGTAGAGACCCAGTACTTC. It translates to CASTSDLAGVETQYF.

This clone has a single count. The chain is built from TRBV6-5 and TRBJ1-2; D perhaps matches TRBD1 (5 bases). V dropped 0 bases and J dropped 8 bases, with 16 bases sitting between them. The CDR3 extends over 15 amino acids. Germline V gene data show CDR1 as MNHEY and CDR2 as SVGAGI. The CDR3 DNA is TGTGCCAGCAGTTACTCGTATGGGGTAAGGGGCGGCTACACCTTC. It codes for CASSYSYGVRGGYTF.

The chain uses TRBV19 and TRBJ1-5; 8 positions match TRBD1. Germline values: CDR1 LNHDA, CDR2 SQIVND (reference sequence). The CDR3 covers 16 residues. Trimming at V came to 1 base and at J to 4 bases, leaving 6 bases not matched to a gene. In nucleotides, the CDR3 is TGTGCCAGTAGTATAGTGCCGGGACAGGCAAATCAGCCCCAGCATTTT. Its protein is CASSIVPGQANQPQHF.

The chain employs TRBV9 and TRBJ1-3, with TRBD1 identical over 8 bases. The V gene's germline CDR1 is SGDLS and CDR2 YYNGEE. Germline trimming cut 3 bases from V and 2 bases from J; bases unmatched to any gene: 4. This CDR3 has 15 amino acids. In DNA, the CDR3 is TGTGCCAGCAGCGGCGGACAGGGAACTGGAAACACCATATATTTT. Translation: CASSGGQGTGNTIYF.

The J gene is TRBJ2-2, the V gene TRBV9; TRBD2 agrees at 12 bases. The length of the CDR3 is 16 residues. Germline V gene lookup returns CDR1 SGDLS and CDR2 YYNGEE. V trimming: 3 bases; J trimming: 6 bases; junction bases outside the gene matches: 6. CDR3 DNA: TGTGCCAGCAGCGCCGGACTAGCGGGGTCCGCCGGGGAGCTGTTTTTT. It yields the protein CASSAGLAGSAGELFF.

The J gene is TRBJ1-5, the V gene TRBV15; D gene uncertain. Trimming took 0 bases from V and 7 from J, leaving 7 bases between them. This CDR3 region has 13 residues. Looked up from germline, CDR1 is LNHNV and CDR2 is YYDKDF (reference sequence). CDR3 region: CATSRDVYQPQHF. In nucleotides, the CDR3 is TGTGCCACCAGCAGAGATGTCTACCAGCCCCAGCATTTT.

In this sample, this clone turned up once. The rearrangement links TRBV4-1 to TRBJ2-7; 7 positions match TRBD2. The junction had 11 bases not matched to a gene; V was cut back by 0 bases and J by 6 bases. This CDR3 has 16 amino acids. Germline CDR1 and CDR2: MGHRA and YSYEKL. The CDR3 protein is CASSQELGGSLGEQYF. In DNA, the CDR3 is TGCGCCAGCAGCCAAGAGCTAGGCGGGAGTCTCGGCGAGCAGTACTTC.

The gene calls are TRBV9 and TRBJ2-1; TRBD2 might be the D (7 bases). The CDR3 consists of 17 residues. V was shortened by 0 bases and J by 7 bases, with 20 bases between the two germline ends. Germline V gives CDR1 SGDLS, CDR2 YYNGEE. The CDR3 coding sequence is TGTGCCAGCAGCGTAGCGGGGGGCCGAAATATCCAAAATGAGCAGTTCTTC. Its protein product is CASSVAGGRNIQNEQFF.

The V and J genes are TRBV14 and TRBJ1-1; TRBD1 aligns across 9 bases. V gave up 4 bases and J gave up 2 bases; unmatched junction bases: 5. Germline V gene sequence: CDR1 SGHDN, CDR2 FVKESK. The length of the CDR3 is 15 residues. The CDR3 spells CASSPQGAPNTEAFF. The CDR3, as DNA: TGTGCCAGCAGCCCACAGGGGGCCCCTAACACTGAAGCTTTCTTT.

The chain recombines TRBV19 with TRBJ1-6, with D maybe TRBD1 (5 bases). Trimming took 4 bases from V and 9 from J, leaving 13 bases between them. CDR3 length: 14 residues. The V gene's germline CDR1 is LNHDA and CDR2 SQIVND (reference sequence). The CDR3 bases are TGTGCCAGTAGTACCCATGGGGGGAGTTCACCCCTCCACTTT. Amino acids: CASSTHGGSSPLHF.

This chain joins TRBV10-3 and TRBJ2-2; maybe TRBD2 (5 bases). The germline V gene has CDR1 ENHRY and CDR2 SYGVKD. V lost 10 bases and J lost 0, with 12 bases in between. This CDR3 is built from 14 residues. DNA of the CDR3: TGTGCCACTAGGTATAGCGCGAACACCGGGGAGCTGTTTTTT. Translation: CATRYSANTGELFF.

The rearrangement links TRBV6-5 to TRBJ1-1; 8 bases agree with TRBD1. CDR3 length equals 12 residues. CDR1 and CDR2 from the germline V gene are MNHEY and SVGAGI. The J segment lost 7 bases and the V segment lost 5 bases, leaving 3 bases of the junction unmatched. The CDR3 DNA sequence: TGTGCCAGCAGTCAGGGGGCGATTGAAGCTTTCTTT. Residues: CASSQGAIEAFF.

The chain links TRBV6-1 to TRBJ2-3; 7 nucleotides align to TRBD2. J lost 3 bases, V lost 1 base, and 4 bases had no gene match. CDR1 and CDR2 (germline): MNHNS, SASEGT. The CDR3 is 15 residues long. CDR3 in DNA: TGTGCCAGCAGTGAAGGGACTAGTCAGACAGATACGCAGTATTTT. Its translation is CASSEGTSQTDTQYF.

CDR3 sequence (DNA): TGTGCCAGCTCACCACGGGGCGGGGATGAAAAACTGTTTTTT. It is translated as CASSPRGGDEKLFF. J is TRBJ1-4 and V is TRBV18, with a weak D call TRBD1 (5 bases). CDR3 length: 14 amino acids. V shed 1 base and J shed 6 bases, with 9 bases lying between them. CDR1 and CDR2 (germline): KGHSH, LQKENI.

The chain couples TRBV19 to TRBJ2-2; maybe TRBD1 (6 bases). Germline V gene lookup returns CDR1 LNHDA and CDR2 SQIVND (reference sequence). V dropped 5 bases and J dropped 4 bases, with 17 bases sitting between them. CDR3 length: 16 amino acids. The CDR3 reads CASSWGTISATGELFF. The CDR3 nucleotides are TGTGCCAGTAGTTGGGGGACAATCTCGGCCACCGGGGAGCTGTTTTTT. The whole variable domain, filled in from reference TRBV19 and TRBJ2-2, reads DGGITQSPKYLFRKEGQNVTLSCEQNLNHDAMYWYRQDPGQGLRLIYYSQIVNDFQKGDIAEGYSVSREKKESFPLTVTSAQKNPTAFYLCASSWGTISATGELFFGEGSRLTVL.

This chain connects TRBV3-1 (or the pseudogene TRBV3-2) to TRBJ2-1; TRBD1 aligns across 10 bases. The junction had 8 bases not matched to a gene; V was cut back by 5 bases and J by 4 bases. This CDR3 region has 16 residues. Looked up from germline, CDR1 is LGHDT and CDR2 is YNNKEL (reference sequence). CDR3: CASSLPGQGRYNEQFF. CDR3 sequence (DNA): TGTGCCAGCAGCTTACCGGGACAGGGGAGATACAATGAGCAGTTCTTC.

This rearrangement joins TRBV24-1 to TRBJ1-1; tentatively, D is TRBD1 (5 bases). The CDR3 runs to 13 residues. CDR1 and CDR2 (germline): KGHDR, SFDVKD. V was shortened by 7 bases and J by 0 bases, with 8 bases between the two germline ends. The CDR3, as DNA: TGTGCCACCAGGCCGGGGGTGAACACTGAAGCTTTCTTT. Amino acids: CATRPGVNTEAFF.

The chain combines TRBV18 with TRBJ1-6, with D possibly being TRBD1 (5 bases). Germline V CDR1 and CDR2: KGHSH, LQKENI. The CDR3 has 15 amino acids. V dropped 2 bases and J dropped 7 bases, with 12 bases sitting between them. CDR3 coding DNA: TGTGCCAGCTCACCAGTCGGGGGAGAGAATTCACCCCTCCACTTT. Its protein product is CASSPVGGENSPLHF.